The clone carrying this T cell receptor beta chain was observed a handful of times. The CDR3 totals 15 residues. This entry belongs to a study of T-cell reconstitution after alpha-beta-depleted transplantation in children. Unique molecular identifiers were incorporated into the prepared TCRbeta library. TCRdb reprocessed the PCR reads with MiXCR, giving one entry per CDR3 protein. The sample has fewer than 750,000 distinct CDR3 sequences, roughly 30% seen once. The origin of this receptor is a boy under three years old with Wiskott-Aldrich syndrome, due to receive a stem cell transplant. The chain combines TRBV21-1 with TRBJ2-7; the listed D gene, TRBD2, was not tested against the DNA. TRBV21-1 is deemed a pseudogene. Sequenced material: PBMCs, taken before TCRalphabeta/CD19-depleted stem cell transplant. Here the CDR3 DNA reads TGTGCCAGCAGCAAAAGCCAGCGGGTCATATACGAGCAGTACTTC. Its translation: CASSKSQRVIYEQYF.